This T cell receptor (beta chain) was found in a study of regulatory T cells in long-lasting Graves disease. This clonotype was seen a handful of times. One junction end does not reproduce the germline sequence, and a read error may be involved. This CDR3 has 15 amino acids. Germline V CDR1 and CDR2: SSHAT, FNYEAQ (reference sequence). Time point in this sample: newly diagnosed GD, antithyroid drugs for less than 3 months. The TCR library used RNA extracted from PBMCs. Graves' disease diagnoses used American Thyroid Association guidelines. The authors drew about 9 milliliters of peripheral blood into EDTA tubes. Assembly of TCR beta libraries relied on iRepertoire HTBI primers together with Arm-PCR of CDR3 regions. Via MiXCR, TCRdb re-called the multiplex PCR reads, giving one row per CDR3 protein. This table holds some 600,000 distinct CDR3 sequences, 15% to 20% found once. The same data also went into a second study, on T cells in Graves' hyperthyroidism and ophthalmopathy. As reported in that work: An initial round of RT-PCR targeting the TCR CDR3 relied on the HTBI primer set.

This TCR derives from a man between 18 and 35 years old with Graves disease. The rearrangement uses TRBV7-7 and TRBJ1-5; 7 bases are shared with TRBD1. Material: peripheral blood mononuclear cells (PBMCs), obtained at new diagnosis, from a patient treated with antithyroid drugs. CDR3 protein: CASSLPDRVRQPQHF. In nucleotides, the CDR3 is TGTGCTAGCAGCTTACCTGACAGGGTGCGGCAGCCCCAGCATTTT.